This TCR beta chain came from a study of T cell responses to AZD1222 COVID-19 vaccine. Using immunoSEQ multiplex PCR, the repertoire was profiled, and TCRdb retains in-frame clones only, with some absent. Here the sample spans roughly 120,000 clones, approximately 93% being singletons. The CDR3 consists of 13 residues. V was clipped by 3 bases and J by 6 bases, with 12 bases between them. Per the germline V gene, CDR1 is SGHAT and CDR2 is FQNNGV. This clone was found a few times. No antigen is known for it. Broader study findings: Targets within unmutated variant regions were reportedly found for nearly half of spike-specific TCRs. Most donors were white British, females outnumbered males, and clonal diversity was possibly underestimated. Among AZD1222 vaccinees, only 5 to 7 were seropositive at baseline. Across spike, vaccine-associated CD4 TCRs were found, dominant at 160-218 and 743-854.

Material: peripheral blood, obtained on day 0 of AZD1222 vaccination. The rearrangement links TRBV11-2 to TRBJ2-7, with D possibly matching TRBD2 (6 bases). The source of this sequence is an adult in good health. The CDR3 reads CASSFSGEGEQYF. CDR3 sequence (DNA): TGTGCCAGCAGCTTCTCGGGAGAGGGCGAGCAGTACTTC.